This TCR beta chain was found in a study of STAT3 mutations in large granular lymphocyte leukemia. Broader study findings: In several patients, dominant TCR clone burden exceeded STAT3 mutant burden. Every T-cell large granular lymphocyte leukemia patient had at least one immunodominant TCR beta clonotype. After therapy, 6 of 18 patients switched clonotypes, all new clones STAT3 wild type.

Average productive template count per sample was 35,000 to 45,000. Repertoires were generated with immunoSEQ multiplex PCR, while TCRdb's copy carries only in-frame clones and drops some. Altogether around 29,000 clones are present, 75% to 90% being singletons, with the ten largest covering about an eighth. The junction had 13 bases not matched to a gene; V was cut back by 10 bases and J by 9 bases. From germline, CDR1 is MNHNY and CDR2 SVGAGI (reference sequence). The CDR3 extends over 13 amino acids. On this clone itself: The antigen is unknown.

The receptor comes from a man in his 60s with T-cell large granular lymphocyte leukemia. Some clones in this sample may be carry-over from other donors' samples. The specimen was peripheral blood mononuclear cells. The J gene is TRBJ2-7, the V gene TRBV6-6; 9 bases are a match to TRBD1. The CDR3 DNA sequence: TGTGCCACCACCGAAACAGGGGGCGGGTTGCAGTACTTC. It yields the protein CATTETGGGLQYF.